This entry lists 13 T cell receptor beta chains sequenced from one sample in a study of shared clonotypes between healthy human individuals. The protocol was immunoSEQ multiplex PCR, while the TCRdb copy is restricted to in-frame clones and leaves out a portion. This table has approximately 740,000 clones, 85% to 95% appearing once. In the naive CD8 group, cells lacked CD45RO and were positively selected for CCR7, so terminally differentiated effector memory CD45RA+ cells were left out. Sequences were obtained from naive CD8+ T cells sorted from blood. These receptors all stem from a man younger than 40 in good health.

The chain recombines TRBV5-1 with TRBJ2-7, with 14 bases aligning to TRBD2. V lost 4 bases, J lost 5 bases, and 14 bases stayed unmatched. The CDR3 has 18 amino acids. CDR1 and CDR2 from the germline V gene are SGHRS and YFSETQ. The CDR3 region has the DNA TGCGCCAGCAGCCGGACCGGGGGACTAGCGGGAGCTTCCCACGAGCAGTACTTC. It specifies CASSRTGGLAGASHEQYF. Full variable domain (remainder filled in from reference TRBV5-1 and TRBJ2-7): KAGVTQTPRYLIKTRGQQVTLSCSPISGHRSVSWYQQTPGQGLQFLFEYFSETQRNKGNFPGRFSGRQFSNSRSEMNVSTLELGDSALYLCASSRTGGLAGASHEQYFGPGTRLTVT.

This rearrangement joins TRBV27 to TRBJ2-7; unclear D gene. The germline V gene encodes CDR1 MNHEY and CDR2 SMNVEV (reference sequence). V was shortened by 4 bases and J by 2 bases, with 15 bases between the two germline ends. This CDR3 has 15 residues. The CDR3 DNA reads as TGTGCCAGCAGTTCATCTATCTCCTCAACCTACGAGCAGTACTTC. It yields the protein CASSSSISSTYEQYF.

The chain couples TRBV27 to TRBJ2-1, with TRBD2 matching 7 bases. The CDR3 sequence is 14 residues long. In germline, CDR1 is MNHEY, CDR2 SMNVEV (reference sequence). The V and J ends lost 4 bases and 4 bases, in that order; junction bases with no gene match: 4. The CDR3 sequence is CASSWGLLYNEQFF. CDR3 sequence (DNA): TGTGCCAGCAGTTGGGGACTACTTTACAATGAGCAGTTCTTC.

The V gene is TRBV5-1, the J gene TRBJ2-7; 10 nucleotides align to TRBD1. Germline CDR1 and CDR2: SGHRS and YFSETQ. The CDR3 is made up of 14 amino acids. Trimming removed 4 bases from V and 4 bases from J; junction bases left unmatched: 5. The CDR3 nucleotides read TGCGCCAGCAGCGACGGGACAGGGGAGTACGAGCAGTACTTC. It is translated as CASSDGTGEYEQYF.

The chain recombines TRBV28 with TRBJ2-7; 7 bases are a match to TRBD1. The CDR3 extends over 16 amino acids. V shed 2 bases and J 3 bases; nucleotides not matched to a gene: 10. CDR1 is MDHEN, CDR2 SYDVKM, per germline. The DNA of the CDR3 is TGTGCCAGCAGTTTAGGGTGGTCAGGGGGTAGCTACGAGCAGTACTTC. Encoded protein: CASSLGWSGGSYEQYF.

This chain links TRBV28 with TRBJ2-7; either TRBD1 or TRBD2 may fit D (6 bases each). The germline V gene encodes CDR1 MDHEN and CDR2 SYDVKM. The CDR3 totals 16 residues. Trimming took off 5 bases at V and 3 bases at J, with 20 bases between the two ends. The CDR3 spells CASSPRGGLDHYEQYF. CDR3 sequence (DNA): TGTGCCAGCAGTCCAAGAGGGGGACTGGACCACTACGAGCAGTACTTC.

The J gene is TRBJ2-5, the V gene TRBV5-8; 12 bases map to TRBD2. The germline CDR1 and CDR2 sequences are SGHTS and YDEGEE. The CDR3 totals 14 residues. Trimming at V came to 4 bases and at J to 3 bases, leaving 1 base not matched to a gene. The CDR3 here is CASSRTSGEETQYF. Here the CDR3 DNA reads TGTGCCAGCAGCCGGACTAGCGGGGAAGAGACCCAGTACTTC. Using reference TRBV5-8 and TRBJ2-5 for the parts outside the CDR3, the full variable domain is EAGVTQSPTHLIKTRGQQATLRCSPISGHTSVYWYQQALGLGLQFLLWYDEGEERNRGNFPPRFSGRQFPNYSSELNVNALELEDSALYLCASSRTSGEETQYFGPGTRLLVL.

This chain uses TRBV30 with TRBJ2-1; D not certain. V was pared by 2 bases and J by 5 bases, with 16 bases between. Germline V gene sequence: CDR1 GTSNPN, CDR2 SVGIG (reference sequence). This CDR3 is built from 15 residues. CDR3 nucleotides: TGTGCCTGGAGTTCCAGCCCATCTCCGAACAATGAGCAGTTCTTC. It codes for CAWSSSPSPNNEQFF.

This chain's CDR3 is CASSIASDSSNQPQHF. The CDR3 DNA is TGTGCCAGTAGTATAGCTTCTGACAGTAGCAATCAGCCCCAGCATTTT. The V call is TRBV19, the J call TRBJ1-5; D may be TRBD1 (5 bases). Germline assignment: CDR1 LNHDA and CDR2 SQIVND (reference sequence). V was clipped by 1 base and J by 0 bases, with 10 bases between them. The CDR3 loop spans 16 amino acids.

In nucleotides, the CDR3 is TGTGCCAGCAGCCAATTCGGGACAGTTAACACCGGGGAGCTGTTTTTT. Protein sequence: CASSQFGTVNTGELFF. V and J are TRBV14 and TRBJ2-2; 7 bases fit TRBD1. The ends lost 2 bases at V and 2 bases at J; junction bases unmatched: 5. This CDR3 has 16 amino acids. Germline CDR1 and CDR2: SGHDN and FVKESK.

This clone appeared a single time. The chain is built from TRBV7-2 and TRBJ1-5; D call uncertain. CDR1 and CDR2 (germline): SGHTA, FQGNSA. This CDR3 region has 15 residues. Trimming took 7 bases from V and 0 from J, leaving 13 bases between them. The CDR3 sequence is CASTPRGYSNQPQHF. In DNA form, the CDR3 reads TGTGCCAGCACCCCCCGGGGTTATAGCAATCAGCCCCAGCATTTT.

The chain couples TRBV2 to TRBJ2-3; TRBD2 agrees at 7 bases. This CDR3 comprises 14 residues. Germline CDR1 reads SNHLY; CDR2 reads FYNNEI. The ends lost 7 bases at V and 6 bases at J; junction bases unmatched: 10. CDR3 sequence reads: CASTKILATDTQYF. The CDR3 DNA reads as TGTGCCAGCACCAAAATACTAGCGACGGATACGCAGTATTTT.

Written as DNA, the CDR3 is TGTGCCAGCAGCTCGACACCGACCTACGAGCAGTACTTC. Encoded protein: CASSSTPTYEQYF. The chain employs TRBV7-2 and TRBJ2-7, with unresolved D. The CDR3 runs to 13 residues. Trimming took off 4 bases at V and 2 bases at J, with 9 bases between the two ends. Germline-derived CDR1 and CDR2 are SGHTA and FQGNSA.